Listed here is a single T cell receptor (beta chain). The record originates from a study of shared clonotypes between healthy human individuals. This CDR3 spans 14 amino acids. CDR1 is MNHNS and CDR2 is SASEGT in the germline V gene. Trimming removed 2 bases at V and 2 bases at J, with 10 bases between. Sequenced by immunoSEQ multiplex PCR; TCRdb stores in-frame clones only, minus some. Altogether about 1.1 million clones are present, 75% to 80% being singletons, with the ten largest covering under 0.6%. Sequencing input: memory CD4+ T cells from PBMCs. The sample's subset: CD45RA-negative fraction. This sequence originates from a man aged 18 to 30 in good health. Some clones in this sample may be carry-over from other donors' samples. The chain has TRBV6-1 and TRBJ2-7; no definite D call. The CDR3: CASSESPQTYEQYF. Here the CDR3 DNA reads TGTGCCAGCAGTGAATCCCCGCAGACCTACGAGCAGTACTTC.